This paragraph reports one T cell receptor beta chain. This entry belongs to a study of blood T cell repertoires in COVID-19. Study-wide context: COVID-19 samples collected from the United States, Italy and Spain covered acute and convalescent phases. PBMCs, B-cell-depleted T cells, or T cells were the source of the cDNA or gDNA that made up the material.

Per the authors' pipeline: From reference gene primer amplification, estimates of nucleated cell counts were derived. The assay was immunoSEQ multiplex PCR, and TCRdb's table has in-frame clones only and misses some. V and J calls and clone size are those listed in that table; D and trimming were worked out from the DNA. This sample has 150,000 to 180,000 clones, with about 73% found just once. CDR1 is LNHDA and CDR2 is SQIVND in the germline V gene (reference sequence). This CDR3 has 15 residues. Trimming cost V 6 bases and J 0 bases, with 14 bases left between them. The sequencing input was peripheral blood. The gene calls are TRBV19 and TRBJ1-1; D gene ambiguous. This clonotype originated in a man older than 75 with acute or convalescent COVID-19. The CDR3 loop reads CASRGRYSVNTEAFF. In DNA form, the CDR3 reads TGTGCCAGTAGAGGGAGATATTCGGTGAACACTGAAGCTTTCTTT.